The next 15 T cell receptor beta chains were all read from a single sample in a study of CD4+ T cells in melanoma. The repertoire was sequenced with immunoSEQ multiplex PCR; TCRdb's copy has only in-frame clones and lacks some. This sample yields some 110,000 clones, of which roughly 90% are seen a single time; around 3% belongs to the top ten. The sequenced sample was peripheral blood. Receptors were obtained from a human donor with melanoma.

The V and J genes are TRBV29-1 and TRBJ1-1; 7 nucleotides match TRBD1. The CDR3 has 13 amino acids. Germline trimming cut 4 bases from V and 0 bases from J; bases unmatched to any gene: 2. Germline values: CDR1 SQVTM, CDR2 ANQGSEA. The CDR3 spells CSVVDRVNTEAFF. Written as DNA, the CDR3 is TGCAGCGTTGTCGACAGGGTGAACACTGAAGCTTTCTTT.

V and J are TRBV18 and TRBJ1-1; TRBD1 matches 7 bases. The germline V gene has CDR1 KGHSH and CDR2 LQKENI. The V gene end was trimmed by 6 bases and the J gene end by 5 bases; junction bases not matched to a gene: 6. The CDR3 has 13 residues. CDR3 bases: TGTGCCAGCTCCCTCAGGGGGAATACTGAAGCTTTCTTT. Translation gives CASSLRGNTEAFF.

This chain links TRBV4-3 with TRBJ2-3; D call uncertain. The CDR3 loop spans 13 amino acids. V lost 6 bases and J lost 0, with 7 bases in between. The germline gives CDR1 LGHNA, CDR2 YSLEER. Written as DNA, the CDR3 is TGCGCCAGCAGGGACCTTAGCACAGATACGCAGTATTTT. Encoded protein: CASRDLSTDTQYF.

The genes are TRBV5-4 and TRBJ2-1; 9 bases are shared with TRBD2. Germline lookup yields CDR1 SGHNT and CDR2 YYREEE (reference sequence). With V trimmed by 3 bases and J by 6 bases, 7 bases remained unmatched. The CDR3 runs 15 residues. The CDR3 reads CASSSPSGISNEQFF. The CDR3 DNA sequence: TGTGCCAGCAGCTCCCCTAGCGGGATAAGCAATGAGCAGTTCTTC.

The chain joins TRBV7-3 to TRBJ2-7, with D perhaps TRBD1 (6 bases). V was pared by 5 bases and J by 4 bases, with 12 bases between. Germline-derived CDR1 and CDR2 are SGHTA and FQGTGA. The CDR3 sequence is 13 residues long. CDR3: CASSLRQEYEQYF. DNA for the CDR3: TGTGCCAGCAGCCTCCGACAGGAGTACGAGCAGTACTTC.

The chain links TRBV19 to TRBJ1-3, with 7 bases matching TRBD1. Germline V gives CDR1 LNHDA, CDR2 SQIVND (reference sequence). With 6 bases clipped from V and 0 bases from J, the junction kept 5 bases outside the gene matches. This CDR3 has 15 residues. Here the CDR3 DNA reads TGTGCCAGTAGCGACAGGGCATACTCTGGAAACACCATATATTTT. Protein product: CASSDRAYSGNTIYF. The full variable domain, with the rest looked up from reference TRBV19 and TRBJ1-3, is DGGITQSPKYLFRKEGQNVTLSCEQNLNHDAMYWYRQDPGQGLRLIYYSQIVNDFQKGDIAEGYSVSREKKESFPLTVTSAQKNPTAFYLCASSDRAYSGNTIYFGEGSWLTVV.

V gene TRBV5-6 combines with J gene TRBJ1-2, with a weak D call TRBD1 (6 bases). The CDR3 covers 16 residues. The germline CDR1 and CDR2 sequences are SGHDT and YYEEEE. The V gene lost 4 bases and the J gene lost 4 bases, with 20 bases spanning the gap. The CDR3 nucleotides read TGTGCCAGCAGCCCCCTAGCGTCGGGGGCTTTCTATGGCTACACCTTC. This codes for CASSPLASGAFYGYTF.

The genes are TRBV29-1 and TRBJ2-2; possible D gene TRBD2, 5 bases. Trimming took off 6 bases at V and 4 bases at J, with 15 bases between the two ends. CDR1 is SQVTM and CDR2 is ANQGSEA in the germline V gene. The CDR3 length is 14 residues. The CDR3 region is CSVVIGEGTGELFF. The CDR3 bases are TGCAGCGTCGTGATCGGTGAGGGCACCGGGGAGCTGTTTTTT.

V usage is TRBV30 and J usage is TRBJ1-6; a weak D match, TRBD1 (6 bases). The CDR3 runs 15 residues. Germline CDR1 reads GTSNPN; CDR2 reads SVGIG (reference sequence). Trimming stripped 4 bases from V and 8 bases from J, with 18 bases between. The CDR3 reads CAWTLGGAMYSPLHF. The CDR3 nucleotides read TGTGCCTGGACACTTGGGGGCGCGATGTATTCACCCCTCCACTTT.

V usage is TRBV6-5 and J usage is TRBJ1-5; 9 nucleotides line up with TRBD1. Looked up from germline, CDR1 is MNHEY and CDR2 is SVGAGI. CDR3 size: 13 residues. V lost 9 bases, J lost 5 bases, and 5 bases stayed unmatched. CDR3 sequence (DNA): TGTGCCAGAGAAACAGGGGGCGATCAGCCCCAGCATTTT. Its translation is CARETGGDQPQHF.

The V and J genes are TRBV2 and TRBJ1-5; maybe TRBD1 (5 bases). This CDR3 comprises 14 residues. The germline CDR1 and CDR2 sequences are SNHLY and FYNNEI. Trimming took off 8 bases at V and 6 bases at J, with 17 bases between the two ends. The CDR3 coding sequence is TGTGCCAGCGCGCGGGGGTTTATAAGTCAGCCCCAGCATTTT. Protein sequence: CASARGFISQPQHF.

The V gene is TRBV27, the J gene TRBJ2-2, with 8 bases aligning to TRBD2. This CDR3 is built from 15 residues. Germline V gives CDR1 MNHEY, CDR2 SMNVEV (reference sequence). Losses at the gene ends were 3 bases for V and 4 bases for J; bases not matched to a gene: 4. CDR3 nucleotide sequence: TGTGCCAGCAGTTTGGCGGGGGGTCGCACCGGGGAGCTGTTTTTT. Protein: CASSLAGGRTGELFF.

This sequence joins TRBV11-2 and TRBJ2-1; unclear D gene. Trimming stripped 6 bases from V and 8 bases from J, with 23 bases between. This CDR3 spans 16 amino acids. The germline CDR1 and CDR2 sequences are SGHAT and FQNNGV. The CDR3 DNA reads as TGTGCCAGCAGACGGGTCCCAAGGTCCACCGGTCATGAGCAGTTCTTC. Translating gives CASRRVPRSTGHEQFF. The full variable domain, completed using reference TRBV11-2 and TRBJ2-1, is EAGVAQSPRYKIIEKRQSVAFWCNPISGHATLYWYQQILGQGPKLLIQFQNNGVVDDSQLPKDRFSAERLKGVDSTLKIQPAKLEDSAVYLCASRRVPRSTGHEQFFGPGTRLTVL.

The genes are TRBV9 and TRBJ2-1; the match to TRBD2 covers 13 bases. The CDR3 spans 16 residues. Looked up from germline, CDR1 is SGDLS and CDR2 is YYNGEE. The V segment lost 3 bases and the J segment 7 bases; nucleotides outside the gene matches: 7. As DNA, the CDR3 is TGTGCCAGCAGCGCAACCGGGACTAGCGGGAAGAATGAGCAGTTCTTC. It codes for CASSATGTSGKNEQFF.

Remarks on this clone: The same CDR3 can be traced to other DNA sequences in this sample. V and J are TRBV5-1 and TRBJ2-5; TRBD1 aligns across 9 bases. V shed 2 bases, J shed 5 bases, and the junction held 10 bases outside the gene matches. Germline CDR1 reads SGHRS; CDR2 reads YFSETQ. CDR3 length: 16 residues. CDR3 in amino acids: CASSLAPGQGVETQYF. CDR3 sequence (DNA): TGCGCCAGCAGCTTAGCACCGGGACAGGGTGTGGAGACCCAGTACTTC.